The present entry profiles one T cell receptor (beta chain) with its context. Its antigen remains unknown. Method: immunoSEQ multiplex PCR; TCRdb's copy keeps in-frame clones and lacks some. Among over 45,000 clones listed, 80% to 90% were seen once. These data come from a study of T cell responses to AZD1222 COVID-19 vaccine. Study findings and constraints: Across spike, vaccine-associated CD4 TCRs were found, dominant at 160-218 and 743-854. An increase in Spike-specific TCR breadth and depth was observed after two AZD1222 doses. Nearly half of unique spike-specific TCRs reportedly avoided B.1.351 and B.1.1.7 mutated regions.

Germline-derived CDR1 and CDR2 are SGHVS and FNYEAQ. J was trimmed by 4 bases and V by 2 bases; bases with no gene match: 8. The CDR3 loop spans 15 amino acids. Sequenced material: peripheral blood, taken on day 0 of AZD1222 vaccination. The V and J genes are TRBV7-6 and TRBJ2-7, with TRBD2 matching 7 bases. The sequence derives from an adult in good health. Here the CDR3 DNA reads TGTGCCAGCAGCTTATGGGAGGGCCCGGGGTACGAGCAGTACTTC. It yields the protein CASSLWEGPGYEQYF.